Shown below are 27 T cell receptor beta chains from a single sample sequenced in a study of graft-versus-host responses after intestinal transplantation. Their target antigens are unknown. Assay used: immunoSEQ multiplex PCR; TCRdb lists only in-frame clones, some missing. The sample has 95,000 to 150,000 clones; 85% to 95% are singletons. The sample was unstimulated CD8+ T cells sorted from spleen or lymph node cells, taken before intestinal transplant. The origin of the receptors is a human donor who received an intestinal transplant.

The rearrangement joins TRBV7-2 to TRBJ1-2; D remains ambiguous. The CDR3 covers 13 residues. Trimming left V 10 bases short and J 1 base short, with 13 bases between. Germline values: CDR1 SGHTA, CDR2 FQGNSA. The CDR3 coding sequence is TGTGCCATCCCCACGACGGGTAACTATGGCTACACCTTC. It is translated as CAIPTTGNYGYTF.

V and J are TRBV10-1 and TRBJ2-6; D not resolved. The V gene lost 8 bases and the J gene lost 1 base, with 12 bases spanning the gap. Looked up from germline, CDR1 is WNHNN and CDR2 is SYGVQD (reference sequence). The CDR3 spans 15 residues. The DNA for the CDR3 is TGCGCCAGCCCCACCAGATGGTCTGGGGCCAACGTCCTGACTTTC. Its protein is CASPTRWSGANVLTF.

As concerns this clone: The same CDR3 can be traced to other DNA sequences in this sample. The chain joins TRBV7-9 to TRBJ2-1; D ambiguous. Trimming took 4 bases from V and 6 from J, leaving 4 bases between them. The CDR3 sequence is 11 residues long. Germline V gene sequence: CDR1 SEHNR, CDR2 FQNEAQ (reference sequence). DNA for the CDR3: TGTGCCAGCAGCTCTGGCAATGAGCAGTTCTTC. It yields the protein CASSSGNEQFF.

The chain uses TRBV9 and TRBJ2-3; 7 positions match TRBD2. This CDR3 is built from 13 residues. V trimming: 6 bases; J trimming: 0 bases; junction bases outside the gene matches: 1. Germline CDR1 reads SGDLS; CDR2 reads YYNGEE. CDR3 bases: TGTGCCAGCAATAGCGGGAGCACAGATACGCAGTATTTT. Protein: CASNSGSTDTQYF.

V is TRBV9 and J is TRBJ2-7; D ambiguous. The CDR3 is 14 amino acids. V lost 0 bases, J lost 3 bases, and 10 bases lay in between. Per germline, CDR1 SGDLS and CDR2 YYNGEE. The CDR3 region is CASSVAVGNYEQYF. DNA for the CDR3: TGTGCCAGCAGCGTAGCAGTAGGGAACTACGAGCAGTACTTC.

The chain employs TRBV4-3 and TRBJ2-7; D gene ambiguous. Germline V gene sequence: CDR1 LGHNA, CDR2 YSLEER. CDR3 length: 16 residues. Trimming shortened V by 1 base and J by 0 bases, and 13 bases separated the two germline ends. The DNA for the CDR3 is TGCGCCAGCAGCCAAGTGTTGGGTTCCCCCTCCTACGAGCAGTACTTC. Its translation is CASSQVLGSPSYEQYF.

The chain recombines TRBV28 with TRBJ2-7; D not certain. Trimming removed 3 bases from V and 6 bases from J, with 15 bases in between. The germline gives CDR1 MDHEN, CDR2 SYDVKM. The length of the CDR3 is 14 residues. CDR3 sequence reads: CASSFNPASSEQYF. The CDR3 DNA reads TGTGCCAGCAGTTTTAATCCTGCTAGTAGCGAGCAGTACTTC.

This chain links TRBV7-9 with TRBJ1-2; maybe TRBD1 (5 bases). Deletions cut 2 bases from V and 4 bases from J, with 14 bases between. The CDR3 contains 15 residues. Germline V gives CDR1 SEHNR, CDR2 FQNEAQ (reference sequence). CDR3 in DNA: TGTGCCAGCAGCTTAATCCTTGCAGGGCCCTATGGCTACACCTTC. It is translated as CASSLILAGPYGYTF.

This clone was counted a single time. The V gene is TRBV7-6, the J gene TRBJ2-1, with D possibly being TRBD1 or TRBD2 (5 bases each). Trimming removed 0 bases from V and 5 bases from J, with 8 bases in between. The CDR3 runs 14 residues. CDR1 is SGHVS, CDR2 FNYEAQ, per germline. The CDR3 bases are TGTGCCAGCAGCTTAGCGTGGGGACACAATGAGCAGTTCTTC. As protein: CASSLAWGHNEQFF. Combining the CDR3 with reference TRBV7-6 and TRBJ2-1 gives the whole variable domain GAGVSQSPRYKVTKRGQDVALRCDPISGHVSLYWYRQALGQGPEFLTYFNYEAQQDKSGLPNDRFSAERPEGSISTLTIQRTEQRDSAMYRCASSLAWGHNEQFFGPGTRLTVL.

The chain links TRBV29-1 to TRBJ1-2; maybe TRBD1 (6 bases). Germline lookup yields CDR1 SQVTM and CDR2 ANQGSEA. This CDR3 is built from 13 residues. V lost 6 bases to trimming and J lost 6 bases, with 17 bases between them. The CDR3 loop reads CSVDSTGYNGYTF. The CDR3 DNA sequence: TGCAGCGTCGACTCCACAGGGTATAATGGCTACACCTTC.

The rearrangement joins TRBV28 to TRBJ2-1; TRBD2 matches 7 bases. Per germline, CDR1 MDHEN and CDR2 SYDVKM. The CDR3 loop spans 11 amino acids. The J segment lost 4 bases and the V segment lost 11 bases, leaving 2 bases of the junction unmatched. This CDR3 reads CAGGGYNEQFF. The CDR3 DNA follows: TGTGCCGGCGGGGGATACAATGAGCAGTTCTTC.

This chain joins TRBV2 and TRBJ2-3; 12 bases agree with TRBD2. Germline V gene sequence: CDR1 SNHLY, CDR2 FYNNEI. The CDR3 extends over 17 amino acids. Trimming took 5 bases from V and 1 from J; bases not matched to a gene: 7. The CDR3 DNA sequence: TGTGCCAGCAGTTCGACTAGCGGGAGAGGGGGCACAGATACGCAGTATTTT. As protein: CASSSTSGRGGTDTQYF.

V gene TRBV5-4 combines with J gene TRBJ2-1; TRBD1 agrees at 10 bases. The CDR3 has 15 residues. Trimming cost V 2 bases and J 9 bases; bases outside gene matches: 8. Germline-derived CDR1 and CDR2 are SGHNT and YYREEE (reference sequence). DNA for the CDR3: TGTGCCAGCAGCTTAACCGGGACAGGGGTCAGTGAGCAGTTCTTC. This gives the protein CASSLTGTGVSEQFF.

The rearrangement joins TRBV9 to TRBJ2-2, with 12 bases identical to TRBD2. Germline V gene sequence: CDR1 SGDLS, CDR2 YYNGEE. The length of the CDR3 is 17 residues. The trim removed 0 bases at V and 5 bases at J, leaving 5 bases unmatched. Here the CDR3 DNA reads TGTGCCAGCAGCGTAGCTACTAGCGGGGGGTCAACCGGGGAGCTGTTTTTT. This sequence encodes CASSVATSGGSTGELFF.

The gene calls are TRBV9 and TRBJ2-7; 10 positions match TRBD2. This CDR3 has 15 amino acids. Trimming cost V 2 bases and J 4 bases; bases outside gene matches: 6. Germline loops: CDR1 SGDLS, CDR2 YYNGEE. CDR3: CASSVSPSGSYEQYF. DNA of the CDR3: TGTGCCAGCAGCGTGTCCCCTAGCGGGAGTTACGAGCAGTACTTC.

V is TRBV5-6 and J is TRBJ1-1, with D perhaps matching TRBD1 (6 bases). V was cut by 2 bases and J by 7 bases, with 15 bases left in between. Looked up from germline, CDR1 is SGHDT and CDR2 is YYEEEE. The CDR3 extends over 14 amino acids. DNA of the CDR3: TGTGCCAGCAGCTTCGGGACACCGACAGTTGAAGCTTTCTTT. This encodes CASSFGTPTVEAFF.

V and J are TRBV27 and TRBJ1-5, with D possibly being TRBD1 (5 bases). The CDR3 covers 17 residues. Trimming pared 8 bases from V and 0 bases from J, leaving 20 bases between. Per germline, CDR1 MNHEY and CDR2 SMNVEV (reference sequence). Here the CDR3 reads CASGPIFGDHSNQPQHF. CDR3 sequence (DNA): TGTGCCAGCGGCCCAATATTCGGGGACCATAGCAATCAGCCCCAGCATTTT.

V gene TRBV9 combines with J gene TRBJ2-7; 7 nucleotides match TRBD2. Germline V gene data show CDR1 as SGDLS and CDR2 as YYNGEE. Losses at the gene ends were 1 base for V and 3 bases for J; bases not matched to a gene: 7. This CDR3 has 15 amino acids. In DNA, the CDR3 is TGTGCCAGCAGCGTAACGGTGGGAGGGTACTACGAGCAGTACTTC. This gives the protein CASSVTVGGYYEQYF.

V and J are TRBV4-3 and TRBJ2-7; D ambiguous. Germline CDR1 reads LGHNA; CDR2 reads YSLEER. The V end was cut by 1 base, the J end by 2 bases, with 9 bases between. This CDR3 region has 14 residues. The CDR3, as DNA: TGCGCCAGCAGCCAAGGGACGGTCGCCTACGAGCAGTACTTC. This encodes CASSQGTVAYEQYF.

This sequence joins TRBV6-1 and TRBJ2-7, with 13 bases identical to TRBD2. The CDR3 consists of 15 residues. Germline trimming cut 5 bases from V and 5 bases from J; bases unmatched to any gene: 6. CDR1 MNHNS and CDR2 SASEGT come from the germline V gene. The CDR3 region is CASSRTSGSLNEQYF. The CDR3 DNA reads as TGTGCCAGCAGTCGGACTAGCGGGAGTCTAAACGAGCAGTACTTC.

This clone was recorded only once. The CDR3 sequence is CASSLGGNTEAFF. The CDR3 coding sequence is TGCGCCAGCAGCTTAGGGGGAAACACTGAAGCTTTCTTT. The rearrangement joins TRBV5-1 to TRBJ1-1; D possibly corresponds to TRBD1 (6 bases). This CDR3 has 13 residues. Trimming took 2 bases from V and 2 from J, leaving 7 bases between them. Germline CDR1 SGHRS, CDR2 YFSETQ.

This clone was seen only a few times. The gene calls are TRBV10-3 and TRBJ2-7, with TRBD2 matching over 9 bases. With 4 bases clipped from V and 4 bases from J, the junction kept 8 bases outside the gene matches. The CDR3 has 15 residues. Germline loops: CDR1 ENHRY, CDR2 SYGVKD. CDR3 protein: CAISVWREGMYEQYF. As DNA, the CDR3 is TGTGCCATCAGTGTGTGGCGGGAGGGGATGTACGAGCAGTACTTC.

V usage is TRBV7-3 and J usage is TRBJ2-1; TRBD2 aligns across 7 bases. The CDR3 has 15 residues. J lost 3 bases, V lost 2 bases, and 4 bases had no gene match. The germline gives CDR1 SGHTA, CDR2 FQGTGA. The CDR3 DNA is TGTGCCAGCAGCTTAGAGCGGGGCAACTACAATGAGCAGTTCTTC. This codes for CASSLERGNYNEQFF.

V gene TRBV27 combines with J gene TRBJ1-2, with a possible D match to TRBD1 (5 bases). Germline loops: CDR1 MNHEY, CDR2 SMNVEV (reference sequence). The germline V and J ends were trimmed by 3 bases and 4 bases, with 12 bases remaining between them. The CDR3 totals 14 residues. Here the CDR3 DNA reads TGTGCCAGCAGTTTGGGGGTACCCCTCTATGGCTACACCTTC. It yields the protein CASSLGVPLYGYTF.

The chain joins TRBV11-2 to TRBJ2-7; TRBD2 matches 10 bases. Germline V CDR1 and CDR2: SGHAT, FQNNGV. The CDR3 loop spans 16 amino acids. V lost 5 bases, J lost 4 bases, and 11 bases stayed unmatched. As DNA, the CDR3 is TGTGCCAGCAGCGTTCCCCGTTGGACTAGCGGTTACGAGCAGTACTTC. Translating it yields CASSVPRWTSGYEQYF.

V gene TRBV12-2 combines with J gene TRBJ2-2. TRBV12-2 has pseudogene status. The CDR3 extends over 12 amino acids. The CDR3 sequence is CASRFEAGELFF. The CDR3, as DNA: TGTGCAAGTCGCTTTGAAGCCGGGGAGCTGTTTTTT.

This clone was found once. The gene calls are TRBV5-5 and TRBJ2-4; D may be TRBD1 or TRBD2 (5 bases each). V lost 0 bases, J lost 0 bases, and 13 bases lay in between. The CDR3 loop spans 17 amino acids. Germline CDR1 reads SGHKS; CDR2 reads YYEKEE (reference sequence). This CDR3 is CASSLVTGQLAKNIQYF. For the CDR3, the DNA is TGTGCCAGCAGCTTGGTAACGGGGCAGCTAGCCAAAAACATTCAGTACTTC. Variable domain in full (rest from reference TRBV5-5 and TRBJ2-4): DAGVTQSPTHLIKTRGQQVTLRCSPISGHKSVSWYQQVLGQGPQFIFQYYEKEERGRGNFPDRFSARQFPNYSSELNVNALLLGDSALYLCASSLVTGQLAKNIQYFGAGTRLSVL.